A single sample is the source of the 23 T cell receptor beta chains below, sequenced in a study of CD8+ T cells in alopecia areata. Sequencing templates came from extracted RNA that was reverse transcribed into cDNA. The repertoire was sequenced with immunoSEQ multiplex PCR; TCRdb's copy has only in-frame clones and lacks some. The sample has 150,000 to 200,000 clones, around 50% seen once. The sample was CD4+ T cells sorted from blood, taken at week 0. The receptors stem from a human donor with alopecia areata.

The CDR3 here is CASSVTGTTDTQYF. The CDR3 nucleotides read TGCGCCAGCAGCGTTACGGGGACCACAGATACGCAGTATTTT. The chain couples TRBV5-1 to TRBJ2-3; tentatively, D is TRBD1 or TRBD2 (5 bases each). The CDR3 contains 14 residues. From germline, CDR1 is SGHRS and CDR2 YFSETQ. Trimming stripped 4 bases from V and 2 bases from J, with 11 bases between.

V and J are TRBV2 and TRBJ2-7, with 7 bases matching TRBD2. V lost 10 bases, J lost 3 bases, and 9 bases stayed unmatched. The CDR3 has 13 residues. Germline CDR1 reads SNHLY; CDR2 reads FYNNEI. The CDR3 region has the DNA TGTGCCACCGCCGGGGGGTTTTTCTACGAGCAGTACTTC. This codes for CATAGGFFYEQYF.

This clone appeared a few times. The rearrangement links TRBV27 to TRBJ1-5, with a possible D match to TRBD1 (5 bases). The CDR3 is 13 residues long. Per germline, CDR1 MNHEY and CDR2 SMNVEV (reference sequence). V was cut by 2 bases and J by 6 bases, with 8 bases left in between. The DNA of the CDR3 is TGTGCCAGCAGTTTACAGGGACGTCAGCCCCAGCATTTT. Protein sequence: CASSLQGRQPQHF.

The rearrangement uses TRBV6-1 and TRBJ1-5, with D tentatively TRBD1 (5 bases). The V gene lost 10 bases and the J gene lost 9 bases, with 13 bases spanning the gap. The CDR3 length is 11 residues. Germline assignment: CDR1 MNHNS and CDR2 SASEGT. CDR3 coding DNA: TGTGCCACCGGTCAGGGCGGGCCCCAGCATTTT. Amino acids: CATGQGGPQHF.

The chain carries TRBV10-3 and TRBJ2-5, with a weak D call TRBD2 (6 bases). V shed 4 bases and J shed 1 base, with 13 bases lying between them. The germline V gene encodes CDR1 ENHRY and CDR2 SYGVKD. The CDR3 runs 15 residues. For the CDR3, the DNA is TGTGCCATCAGTGCGTTGGGAGGCCCCCAAGAGACCCAGTACTTC. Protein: CAISALGGPQETQYF.

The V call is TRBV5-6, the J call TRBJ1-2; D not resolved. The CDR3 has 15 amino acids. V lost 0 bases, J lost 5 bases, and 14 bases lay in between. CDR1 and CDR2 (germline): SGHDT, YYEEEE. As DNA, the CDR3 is TGTGCCAGCAGCTTGGGTGGACCGACTTGGTATGGCTACACCTTC. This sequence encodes CASSLGGPTWYGYTF.

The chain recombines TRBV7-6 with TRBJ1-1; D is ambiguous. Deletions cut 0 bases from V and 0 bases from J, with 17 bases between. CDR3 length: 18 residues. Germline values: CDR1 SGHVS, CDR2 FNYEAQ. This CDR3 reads CASSLARTHLDLNTEAFF. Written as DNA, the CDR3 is TGTGCCAGCAGCTTAGCCAGGACCCATCTCGATTTGAACACTGAAGCTTTCTTT.

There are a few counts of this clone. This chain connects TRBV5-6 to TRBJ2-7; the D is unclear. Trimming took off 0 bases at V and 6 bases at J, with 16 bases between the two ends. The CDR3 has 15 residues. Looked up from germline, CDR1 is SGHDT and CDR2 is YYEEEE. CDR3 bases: TGTGCCAGCAGCTTGGCCGGAATCCAGGAGCGCGAGCAGTACTTC. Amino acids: CASSLAGIQEREQYF.

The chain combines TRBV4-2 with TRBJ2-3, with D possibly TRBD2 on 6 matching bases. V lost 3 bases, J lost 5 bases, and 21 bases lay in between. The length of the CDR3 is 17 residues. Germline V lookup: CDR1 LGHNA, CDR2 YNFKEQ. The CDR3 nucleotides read TGTGCCAGCAGCCACCGAAGGCTCGGGACTCTTCAAGATACGCAGTATTTT. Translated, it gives CASSHRRLGTLQDTQYF.

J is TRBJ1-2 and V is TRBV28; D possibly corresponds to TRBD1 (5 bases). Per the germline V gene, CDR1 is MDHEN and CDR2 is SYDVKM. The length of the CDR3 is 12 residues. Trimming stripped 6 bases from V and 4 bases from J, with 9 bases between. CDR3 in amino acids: CASSPGSYGYTF. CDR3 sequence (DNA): TGTGCCAGCAGCCCAGGGAGCTATGGCTACACCTTC.

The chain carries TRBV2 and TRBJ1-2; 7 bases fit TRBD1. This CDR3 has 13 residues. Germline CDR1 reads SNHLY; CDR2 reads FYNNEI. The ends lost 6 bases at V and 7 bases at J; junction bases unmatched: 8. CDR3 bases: TGTGCCAGCAGAGGTGGACAGGACGGTGGCTACACCTTC. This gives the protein CASRGGQDGGYTF. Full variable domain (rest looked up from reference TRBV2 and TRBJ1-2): EPEVTQTPSHQVTQMGQEVILRCVPISNHLYFYWYRQILGQKVEFLVSFYNNEISEKSEIFDDQFSVERPDGSNFTLKIRSTKLEDSAMYFCASRGGQDGGYTFGSGTRLTVV.

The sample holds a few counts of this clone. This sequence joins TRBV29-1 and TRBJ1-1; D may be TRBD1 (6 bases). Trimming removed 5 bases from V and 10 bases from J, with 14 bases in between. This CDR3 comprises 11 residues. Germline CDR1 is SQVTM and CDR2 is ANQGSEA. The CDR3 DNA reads TGCAGCGTTCTTCTACAGGGACTAGCTTTCTTT. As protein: CSVLLQGLAFF.

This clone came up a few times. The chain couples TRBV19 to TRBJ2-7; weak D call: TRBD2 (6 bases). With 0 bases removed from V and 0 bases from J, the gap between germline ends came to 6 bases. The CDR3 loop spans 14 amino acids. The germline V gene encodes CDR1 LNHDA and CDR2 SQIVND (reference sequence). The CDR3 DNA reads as TGTGCCAGTAGTATAGACGGGAGCTCCTACGAGCAGTACTTC. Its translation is CASSIDGSSYEQYF.

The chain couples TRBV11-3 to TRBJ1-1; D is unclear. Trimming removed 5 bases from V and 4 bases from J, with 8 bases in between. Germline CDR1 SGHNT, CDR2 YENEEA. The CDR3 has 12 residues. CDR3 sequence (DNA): TGTGCCAGCAGCCCCCTCCCCACTGAAGCTTTCTTT. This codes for CASSPLPTEAFF.

The CDR3, as DNA: TGTGCCAGCAGTGAAGGACAGGGATCTGGGGCCAACGTCCTGACTTTC. As protein: CASSEGQGSGANVLTF. The gene calls are TRBV6-1 and TRBJ2-6; 7 bases are a match to TRBD1. Per germline, CDR1 MNHNS and CDR2 SASEGT. V gave up 1 base and J gave up 1 base; unmatched junction bases: 1. This CDR3 spans 16 amino acids.

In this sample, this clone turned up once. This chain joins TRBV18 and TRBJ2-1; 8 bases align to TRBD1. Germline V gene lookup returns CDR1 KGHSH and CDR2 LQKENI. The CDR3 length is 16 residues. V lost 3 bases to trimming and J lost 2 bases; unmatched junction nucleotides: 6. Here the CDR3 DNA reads TGTGCCAGCTCACCGCCGGGACAGGCAGCCTACAATGAGCAGTTCTTC. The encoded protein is CASSPPGQAAYNEQFF.

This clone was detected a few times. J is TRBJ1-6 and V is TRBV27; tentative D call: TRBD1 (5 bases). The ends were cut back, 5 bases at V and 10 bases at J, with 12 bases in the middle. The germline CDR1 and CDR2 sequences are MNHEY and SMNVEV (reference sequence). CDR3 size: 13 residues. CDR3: CASSGTSQSPLHF. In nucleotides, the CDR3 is TGTGCCAGCAGTGGGACCTCCCAATCACCCCTCCACTTT.

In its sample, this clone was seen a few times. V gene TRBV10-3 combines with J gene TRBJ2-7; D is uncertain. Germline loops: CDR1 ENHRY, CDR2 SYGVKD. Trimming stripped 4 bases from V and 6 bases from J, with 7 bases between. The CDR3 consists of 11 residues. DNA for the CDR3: TGTGCCATCAGTGTAGCAGGCGAGCAGTACTTC. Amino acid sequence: CAISVAGEQYF.

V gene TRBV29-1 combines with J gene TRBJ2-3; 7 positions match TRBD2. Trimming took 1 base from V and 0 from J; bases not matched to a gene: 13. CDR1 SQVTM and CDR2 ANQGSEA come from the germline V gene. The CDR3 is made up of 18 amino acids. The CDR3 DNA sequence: TGCAGCGTTGAAGGATCTAGCGGCACCGAACTCAGCACAGATACGCAGTATTTT. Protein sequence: CSVEGSSGTELSTDTQYF.

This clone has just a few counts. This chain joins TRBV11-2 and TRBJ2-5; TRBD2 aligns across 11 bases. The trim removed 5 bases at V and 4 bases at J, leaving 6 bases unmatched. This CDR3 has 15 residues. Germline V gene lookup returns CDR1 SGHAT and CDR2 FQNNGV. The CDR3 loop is CASSEGTSGPETQYF. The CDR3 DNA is TGTGCCAGCAGCGAGGGGACTAGCGGACCAGAGACCCAGTACTTC.

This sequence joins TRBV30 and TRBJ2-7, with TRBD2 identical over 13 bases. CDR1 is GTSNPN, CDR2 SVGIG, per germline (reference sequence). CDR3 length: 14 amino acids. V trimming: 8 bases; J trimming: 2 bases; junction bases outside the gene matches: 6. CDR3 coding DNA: TGTGCCACTAGCGGGGGGGCCTTCCCCTACGAGCAGTACTTC. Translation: CATSGGAFPYEQYF.

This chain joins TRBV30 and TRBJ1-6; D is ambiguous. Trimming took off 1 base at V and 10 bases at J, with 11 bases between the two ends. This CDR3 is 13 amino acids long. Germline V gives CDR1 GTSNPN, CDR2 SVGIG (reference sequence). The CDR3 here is CAWSGGLGSPLHF. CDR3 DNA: TGTGCCTGGAGTGGAGGGTTGGGCTCACCCCTCCACTTT.

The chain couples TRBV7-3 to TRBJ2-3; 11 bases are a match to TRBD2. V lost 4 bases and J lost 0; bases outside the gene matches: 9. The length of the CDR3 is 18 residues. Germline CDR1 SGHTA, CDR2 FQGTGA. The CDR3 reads CASSSSSGGRFSTDTQYF. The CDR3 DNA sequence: TGTGCCAGCAGCTCCTCTAGCGGGGGGAGATTTAGCACAGATACGCAGTATTTT.